The 19 T cell receptor beta chains below come from one sample, sequenced in a study of blood T cell repertoires in COVID-19. The method was immunoSEQ multiplex PCR; TCRdb's version includes in-frame clones alone and lacks a portion of them. The repertoire holds roughly 250,000 clones, approximately 83% seen once, with around 3% in the top ten. The material sequenced was PBMCs or T cells enriched from blood (not recorded which). All receptors derive from a woman in her forties with acute COVID-19.

The V gene is TRBV28, the J gene TRBJ2-7; D unclear. Germline CDR1 reads MDHEN; CDR2 reads SYDVKM. Trimming shortened V by 3 bases and J by 6 bases, and 9 bases separated the two germline ends. The CDR3 covers 12 residues. The DNA of the CDR3 is TGTGCCAGCAGTTTTTATCCCAGCGAGCAGTACTTC. Translated: CASSFYPSEQYF.

This chain joins TRBV7-9 and TRBJ2-1; 10 positions agree with TRBD2. CDR1 SEHNR and CDR2 FQNEAQ come from the germline V gene (reference sequence). J was trimmed by 6 bases and V by 5 bases; bases with no gene match: 10. This CDR3 spans 16 amino acids. The CDR3 region is CASSPSWLAGVNEQFF. For the CDR3, the DNA is TGTGCCAGCAGCCCGTCCTGGCTAGCGGGAGTCAATGAGCAGTTCTTC.

This clone was detected only a few times. This chain joins TRBV7-2 and TRBJ1-5, with a possible D match to TRBD1 (5 bases). Trimming stripped 0 bases from V and 2 bases from J, with 8 bases between. There are 15 residues in the CDR3. Germline CDR1 and CDR2: SGHTA and FQGNSA. In DNA, the CDR3 is TGTGCCAGCAGCTTAGCCTCGGGGGGCAATCAGCCCCAGCATTTT. This gives the protein CASSLASGGNQPQHF.

The genes are TRBV5-1 and TRBJ1-5; TRBD1 matches 7 bases. The length of the CDR3 is 14 residues. CDR1 and CDR2 (germline): SGHRS, YFSETQ. With 3 bases clipped from V and 3 bases from J, the junction kept 3 bases outside the gene matches. The CDR3 reads CASSSGQPNQPQHF. Here the CDR3 DNA reads TGCGCCAGCAGCTCGGGACAGCCCAATCAGCCCCAGCATTTT. Filled out from reference TRBV5-1 and TRBJ1-5, the complete variable domain reads KAGVTQTPRYLIKTRGQQVTLSCSPISGHRSVSWYQQTPGQGLQFLFEYFSETQRNKGNFPGRFSGRQFSNSRSEMNVSTLELGDSALYLCASSSGQPNQPQHFGDGTRLSIL.

This clone appeared a single time. The chain is built from TRBV12-3 or TRBV12-4 and TRBJ1-1; D might be TRBD1 (5 bases). V was trimmed by 6 bases and J by 10 bases, leaving 12 bases between them. The CDR3 consists of 11 residues. The CDR3, as DNA: TGTGCCAGCAGCTATGGACAAACAGCTTTCTTT. It yields the protein CASSYGQTAFF.

The chain recombines TRBV7-9 with TRBJ1-1; D remains ambiguous. The CDR3 is 14 amino acids. The germline gives CDR1 SEHNR, CDR2 FQNEAQ (reference sequence). The V end was cut by 4 bases, the J end by 5 bases, with 14 bases between. This CDR3 reads CASSYQTEHTEAFF. CDR3 nucleotide sequence: TGTGCCAGCAGCTACCAAACTGAGCATACTGAAGCTTTCTTT.

This clone was detected once. V usage is TRBV11-2 and J usage is TRBJ1-3, with unresolved D. CDR3 length: 16 amino acids. The V and J ends lost 1 base and 4 bases respectively, with 14 bases between them. CDR1 and CDR2 (germline): SGHAT, FQNNGV. The CDR3 sequence is CASSLVLSGVGNTIYF. The DNA of the CDR3 is TGTGCCAGCAGCTTAGTGCTTTCCGGGGTAGGAAACACCATATATTTT.

This clone came up once. This chain connects TRBV6-1 to TRBJ2-7; D perhaps matches TRBD1 (6 bases). The V end lost 1 base, the J end lost 0 bases, and 10 bases lay between the germline ends. The CDR3 is made up of 15 amino acids. Germline CDR1 MNHNS, CDR2 SASEGT. CDR3 DNA: TGTGCCAGCAGTGAAGAGGACAGCACCTCCTACGAGCAGTACTTC. Translated, it gives CASSEEDSTSYEQYF.

The chain combines TRBV29-1 with TRBJ2-1, with TRBD1 matching over 8 bases. Germline V gene data show CDR1 as SQVTM and CDR2 as ANQGSEA. The CDR3 totals 14 residues. V dropped 3 bases and J dropped 6; count of bases not matched to a gene: 7. CDR3 region: CSVDRGLFFNEQFF. The CDR3 region has the DNA TGCAGCGTTGACAGGGGGCTTTTTTTCAATGAGCAGTTCTTC.

V gene TRBV21-1 combines with J gene TRBJ2-2; the D segment call TRBD2 is taken from the table without a DNA check. TRBV21-1 is a documented pseudogene. The CDR3 length is 20 residues. CDR3 in DNA: TGTGCCAGCAGAGGAACTTCGCAAAGGTGGAGAAAACGGAACACCGGGGAGCTGTTTTTT. It yields the protein CASRGTSQRWRKRNTGELFF.

The chain employs TRBV7-6 and TRBJ2-7, with 10 bases lining up with TRBD1. Germline V gene data show CDR1 as SGHVS and CDR2 as FNYEAQ. This CDR3 is built from 15 residues. Trimming removed 1 base from V and 3 bases from J; junction bases left unmatched: 3. DNA for the CDR3: TGTGCCAGCAGCTTAGGGACAGGGGGTAACTACGAGCAGTACTTC. The encoded protein is CASSLGTGGNYEQYF.

The chain carries TRBV6-6 and TRBJ1-1; perhaps TRBD1 as D (5 bases). The germline V gene has CDR1 MNHNY and CDR2 SVGAGI (reference sequence). V lost 3 bases, J lost 4 bases, and 9 bases lay in between. This CDR3 comprises 13 residues. The DNA of the CDR3 is TGTGCCAGCAGTTATGACAGAGGCACTGAAGCTTTCTTT. It translates to CASSYDRGTEAFF.

The chain uses TRBV3-1 (or the pseudogene TRBV3-2) and TRBJ1-4; D may be TRBD1 (5 bases). Trimming stripped 4 bases from V and 7 bases from J, with 19 bases between. CDR3 length equals 16 residues. Per germline, CDR1 LGHDT and CDR2 YNNKEL (reference sequence). This CDR3 is CASSRYHGGSGEKLFF. The DNA for the CDR3 is TGTGCCAGCAGCCGCTACCACGGGGGGTCCGGTGAAAAACTGTTTTTT.

The chain links TRBV23-1 to TRBJ1-1; possibly TRBD1 for D (5 bases). TRBV23-1 is designated an ORF whose function remains uncertain. V gave up 3 bases and J gave up 0 bases, with 8 bases separating them. The CDR3 totals 14 residues. The CDR3 protein is CASSHRQLNTEAFF. The DNA for the CDR3 is TGCGCCAGCAGTCATAGACAGTTGAACACTGAAGCTTTCTTT.

This chain joins TRBV12-3 or TRBV12-4 and TRBJ1-1; 7 bases map to TRBD1. The J segment lost 4 bases and the V segment lost 6 bases, leaving 2 bases of the junction unmatched. The CDR3 runs 12 residues. The CDR3 loop is CASSDRVTEAFF. The DNA of the CDR3 is TGTGCCAGCAGCGACAGGGTCACTGAAGCTTTCTTT.

This chain joins TRBV4-1 and TRBJ2-3; D may be TRBD2 (5 bases). Germline-derived CDR1 and CDR2 are MGHRA and YSYEKL. The CDR3 is 16 residues long. V lost 5 bases and J lost 1, with 16 bases in between. In DNA, the CDR3 is TGCGCCAGCAGCGAAACCGCGGGTCAGCGCACAGATACGCAGTATTTT. Amino acid sequence: CASSETAGQRTDTQYF.

This chain connects TRBV7-2 to TRBJ2-7, with 10 bases aligning to TRBD1. Germline loops: CDR1 SGHTA, CDR2 FQGNSA. CDR3 size: 16 residues. J was trimmed by 0 bases and V by 5 bases; bases with no gene match: 7. The CDR3 sequence is CASSVGDRGSSYEQYF. CDR3 DNA sequence: TGTGCCAGCAGCGTTGGGGACAGGGGCTCCTCCTACGAGCAGTACTTC.

The chain has TRBV27 and TRBJ2-7, with D maybe TRBD2 (6 bases). V lost 7 bases, J lost 7 bases, and 23 bases lay in between. CDR1 MNHEY and CDR2 SMNVEV come from the germline V gene (reference sequence). This CDR3 comprises 15 residues. The CDR3 region is CASKFEAGPTGEQYF. CDR3 in DNA: TGTGCCAGCAAGTTCGAAGCGGGCCCAACGGGGGAGCAGTACTTC.

This clone was counted once. The J gene is TRBJ2-1, the V gene TRBV11-3; 9 nucleotides match TRBD2. The ends lost 4 bases at V and 0 bases at J; junction bases unmatched: 4. The CDR3 is 16 residues long. Per germline, CDR1 SGHNT and CDR2 YENEEA. The CDR3 region is CASSSGTSNSYNEQFF. CDR3 nucleotide sequence: TGTGCCAGCAGCTCAGGGACTAGCAACTCCTACAATGAGCAGTTCTTC.